This T cell receptor (beta chain) was recorded in a study of prognosis after radiotherapy for stage I lung cancer. Study information: Distant metastases were recorded in a few patients after radiotherapy, at a median of 7 months, and no significant progression was recorded in around 16. General study results and limits: Metastatic and non-metastatic patients reportedly diverged in TRBV and TRBJ gene usage.

Template was genomic DNA; TCR beta CDR3 amplified in two multiplex PCR rounds. Every TRBV and TRBJ gene had its own specific primer in first-round PCR. Each CDR3 protein gets one entry after TCRdb re-called the multiplex PCR reads with MiXCR. This table has fewer than 14,000 distinct CDR3 sequences, less than 65% appearing once. Germline CDR1 MRHNA, CDR2 SNTAGT. V lost 5 bases, J lost 3 bases, and 17 bases lay in between. This CDR3 region has 15 residues. This clonotype was seen only once. Its antigen is currently unknown. A read error is likely here: a far larger clone is one base away. This clonotype was sampled from a donor of 50 years or more with non-small cell lung cancer. J is TRBJ2-7 and V is TRBV6-4; possible D gene TRBD1, 5 bases. Here the sequenced sample was PBMCs, taken before or after stereotactic body radiation therapy (not recorded which). CDR3 in DNA: TGTGCCAGCAGTAATTACAGGTGGCCTCTCTACGAGCAGTACTTC. Encoded protein: CASSNYRWPLYEQYF.